The 21 T cell receptor beta chains reported below all come from one sample, sequenced in a study of human T cells and chemical hapten exposure. From the RACE reads, TCRdb called clonotypes with MiXCR, one entry per CDR3 protein. This table holds a few hundred thousand distinct CDR3 sequences, about 5.4% found once. Time point noted: pre-sensitization, week 0. Treatment reported: therapeutic diphenylcyclopropenone sensitization with weekly scalp DPC. The material sequenced was whole blood, taken in connection with sensitization to the hapten diphenylcyclopropenone (DPC). Receptors were obtained from a woman aged 18-35 years with alopecia areata. Some clones in this sample may be carry-over from other donors' samples.

Ten or more counts support this clonotype. V usage is TRBV7-9 and J usage is TRBJ1-1; the D gene is possibly TRBD1 (5 bases). The V gene's germline CDR1 is SEHNR and CDR2 FQNEAQ (reference sequence). The V and J ends lost 7 bases and 10 bases respectively, with 19 bases between them. The CDR3 consists of 13 residues. CDR3: CASTIGASQGAFF. CDR3 nucleotides: TGTGCCAGCACCATAGGGGCTTCCCAGGGAGCTTTCTTT.

This clonotype was counted a few times. This sequence joins TRBV6-6 and TRBJ1-5; a possible D gene is TRBD1 (5 bases). The germline CDR1 and CDR2 sequences are MNHNY and SVGAGI (reference sequence). This CDR3 has 14 residues. V lost 6 bases to trimming and J lost 4 bases, with 13 bases between them. In DNA, the CDR3 is TGTGCCAGCAGCAAGATGGACAAGAATCAGCCCCAGCATTTT. Residues: CASSKMDKNQPQHF.

This clonotype was picked up many times. The chain recombines TRBV29-1 with TRBJ1-2; 8 positions agree with TRBD1. The CDR3 is made up of 14 amino acids. V shed 0 bases and J 2 bases; nucleotides not matched to a gene: 2. Germline-derived CDR1 and CDR2 are SQVTM and ANQGSEA. The DNA of the CDR3 is TGCAGCGTTGAAGATCGACAGGGGAACTATGGCTACACCTTC. Translation gives CSVEDRQGNYGYTF. Full variable domain (outside the CDR3, taken from reference TRBV29-1 and TRBJ1-2): SAVISQKPSRDICQRGTSLTIQCQVDSQVTMMFWYRQQPGQSLTLIATANQGSEATYESGFVIDKFPISRPNLTFSTLTVSNMSPEDSSIYLCSVEDRQGNYGYTFGSGTRLTVV.

This clonotype was recorded a few times. The chain links TRBV6-6 to TRBJ2-3; 7 bases are shared with TRBD2. Germline-derived CDR1 and CDR2 are MNHNY and SVGAGI (reference sequence). The CDR3 is 15 amino acids. V trimming: 2 bases; J trimming: 4 bases; junction bases outside the gene matches: 6. CDR3: CASSYHSSGADTQYF. CDR3 in DNA: TGTGCCAGCAGTTACCACAGCAGCGGGGCAGATACGCAGTATTTT.

This clonotype was detected only a few times. V gene TRBV6-5 combines with J gene TRBJ2-2; D gene uncertain. The CDR3 is 15 residues long. V was trimmed by 0 bases and J by 7 bases, leaving 12 bases between them. Per the germline V gene, CDR1 is MNHEY and CDR2 is SVGAGI. The CDR3 reads CASSYSWGMGGELFF. DNA for the CDR3: TGTGCCAGCAGTTACTCATGGGGAATGGGCGGGGAGCTGTTTTTT.

This clonotype was observed many times. V is TRBV7-2 and J is TRBJ1-5; no clear D gene. The CDR3 is 13 residues long. V was trimmed by 2 bases and J by 4 bases, leaving 6 bases between them. CDR1 SGHTA and CDR2 FQGNSA come from the germline V gene. CDR3 bases: TGTGCCAGCAGCTTATCCAGGAATCAGCCCCAGCATTTT. It specifies CASSLSRNQPQHF.

This clonotype was seen a handful of times. The genes are TRBV12-5 and TRBJ2-3, with a possible D match to TRBD2 (5 bases). Trimming took off 5 bases at V and 0 bases at J, with 15 bases between the two ends. The CDR3 is 16 amino acids. CDR1 and CDR2 (germline): LGHNT, FRNRAP. Here the CDR3 DNA reads TGTGCTAGTGGTCTGGAGGACCAGATTAGCACAGATACGCAGTATTTT. This codes for CASGLEDQISTDTQYF.

This clonotype was picked up many times. The V and J genes are TRBV6-5 and TRBJ1-1, with no clear D. The CDR3 covers 14 residues. CDR1 and CDR2 from the germline V gene are MNHEY and SVGAGI. Trimming cost V 6 bases and J 0 bases, with 11 bases left between them. The CDR3 spells CASRKLILNTEAFF. For the CDR3, the DNA is TGTGCCAGCAGAAAACTTATATTGAACACTGAAGCTTTCTTT.

This clonotype showed up just a few times. The chain uses TRBV5-4 and TRBJ2-6; 9 bases match TRBD2. CDR1 is SGHNT and CDR2 is YYREEE in the germline V gene (reference sequence). This CDR3 has 19 amino acids. The J segment lost 5 bases and the V segment lost 2 bases, leaving 14 bases of the junction unmatched. In DNA, the CDR3 is TGTGCCAGCAGCTTTCTGGCGGGGGGGCCTCATTTCTGGGCCAACGTCCTGACTTTC. Protein: CASSFLAGGPHFWANVLTF. The whole variable domain, filled in from reference TRBV5-4 and TRBJ2-6, reads ETGVTQSPTHLIKTRGQQVTLRCSSQSGHNTVSWYQQALGQGPQFIFQYYREEENGRGNFPPRFSGLQFPNYSSELNVNALELDDSALYLCASSFLAGGPHFWANVLTFGAGSRLTVL.

This clonotype was observed many times. The chain uses TRBV12-3 or TRBV12-4 and TRBJ1-1; D gene uncertain. The CDR3 is 14 residues long. Trimming removed 3 bases at V and 1 base at J, with 9 bases between. The CDR3 nucleotides are TGTGCCAGCAGTTTGGGCAGATGGAACACTGAAGCTTTCTTT. Its translation is CASSLGRWNTEAFF.

This clonotype was found a few times. The rearrangement uses TRBV6-6 and TRBJ1-6, with 7 bases matching TRBD1. The ends lost 5 bases at V and 7 bases at J; junction bases unmatched: 8. CDR3 length equals 15 residues. CDR1 MNHNY and CDR2 SVGAGI come from the germline V gene (reference sequence). CDR3 residues: CASSGSGTANSPLHF. DNA of the CDR3: TGTGCCAGCAGTGGGTCCGGGACAGCAAATTCACCCCTCCACTTT.

This clonotype was counted at least ten times. CDR3 nucleotides: TGCGCCAGCAGTGAGAGGAGACTGGATATGAACACTGAAGCTTTCTTT. The encoded protein is CASSERRLDMNTEAFF. The chain employs TRBV10-2 and TRBJ1-1; D gene uncertain. V was clipped by 2 bases and J by 0 bases, with 13 bases between them. This CDR3 is 16 amino acids long. The germline gives CDR1 WSHSY, CDR2 SAAADI.

This sequence joins TRBV6-6 and TRBJ1-4; D is unresolved. The germline CDR1 and CDR2 sequences are MNHNY and SVGAGI (reference sequence). This CDR3 has 15 residues. The germline V and J ends were trimmed by 0 bases and 2 bases, with 7 bases remaining between them. The CDR3 DNA reads as TGTGCCAGCAGTTACTCGACACAGACTAATGAAAAACTGTTTTTT. Its protein is CASSYSTQTNEKLFF.

This clonotype has at least ten counts. The rearrangement joins TRBV4-3 to TRBJ1-2; no definite D call. This CDR3 has 13 residues. Trimming removed 0 bases at V and 8 bases at J, with 10 bases between. The germline V gene encodes CDR1 LGHNA and CDR2 YSLEER. The CDR3 nucleotides read TGCGCCAGCAGCCAAGATTACCGAAAAGGCTACACCTTC. This sequence encodes CASSQDYRKGYTF.

The sample holds a few counts of this clonotype. CDR3 sequence reads: CSASQGPPSYNSPLHF. The CDR3 DNA is TGCAGTGCTTCACAGGGACCTCCCTCATATAATTCACCCCTCCACTTT. The V call is TRBV20-1, the J call TRBJ1-6, with D maybe TRBD1 (6 bases). The length of the CDR3 is 16 residues. Germline-derived CDR1 and CDR2 are DFQATT and SNEGSKA (reference sequence). The ends were cut back, 5 bases at V and 4 bases at J, with 18 bases in the middle.

This clonotype was observed a handful of times. V gene TRBV4-3 combines with J gene TRBJ2-7, with D perhaps TRBD2 (7 bases). The CDR3 is made up of 15 amino acids. From germline, CDR1 is LGHNA and CDR2 YSLEER. The V and J ends lost 1 base and 2 bases respectively, with 12 bases between them. CDR3: CASSQGAGATYEQYF. CDR3 nucleotides: TGCGCCAGCAGCCAAGGCGCGGGGGCCACCTACGAGCAGTACTTC.

This clonotype came up a few times. The chain couples TRBV15 to TRBJ1-1, with D unclear. Germline V gene sequence: CDR1 LNHNV, CDR2 YYDKDF (reference sequence). The CDR3 has 14 residues. Trimming shortened V by 0 bases and J by 5 bases, and 10 bases separated the two germline ends. CDR3 sequence reads: CATSRDNEGTEAFF. CDR3 coding DNA: TGTGCCACCAGCAGAGATAACGAGGGAACTGAAGCTTTCTTT.

The rearrangement uses TRBV28 and TRBJ1-4; 7 nucleotides line up with TRBD1. This CDR3 region has 14 residues. V shed 5 bases and J 9 bases; nucleotides not matched to a gene: 9. Germline assignment: CDR1 MDHEN and CDR2 SYDVKM. As DNA, the CDR3 is TGTGCCAGCAGTATATCCGGGACAGAAAAAAAACTGTTTTTT. Amino acids: CASSISGTEKKLFF.

At least ten counts were recorded for this clonotype. Germline and junction disagree at one end, which may indicate a read error. The V call is TRBV7-7, the J call TRBJ2-3, with D unclear. The CDR3 spans 18 residues. The germline V gene has CDR1 SSHAT and CDR2 FNYEAQ (reference sequence). The CDR3 loop reads CASSPLGGQDGMSDTQYF. The CDR3, as DNA: TGTGCTAGCAGTCCACTCGGCGGCCAGGACGGCATGTCGGATACGCAGTATTTT.

The table lists this clonotype with a few counts. The V gene is TRBV28, the J gene TRBJ1-3, with 9 bases matching TRBD1. The V and J ends lost 10 bases and 0 bases, in that order; junction bases with no gene match: 16. The CDR3 totals 18 residues. CDR1 and CDR2 (germline): MDHEN, SYDVKM. The CDR3 region is CANRERRTGESSGNTIYF. The CDR3 coding sequence is TGTGCCAACAGAGAGAGAAGGACAGGGGAAAGCTCTGGAAACACCATATATTTT.

This clonotype was picked up many times. The V gene is TRBV5-1, the J gene TRBJ2-5; D call uncertain. Germline CDR1 and CDR2: SGHRS and YFSETQ. V lost 0 bases, J lost 5 bases, and 11 bases lay in between. This CDR3 has 14 residues. As DNA, the CDR3 is TGCGCCAGCAGCTTGGCTTTATTCGGGGAGACCCAGTACTTC. Translating it yields CASSLALFGETQYF.